The 27 T cell receptor beta chains in this list originate from one sample, sequenced in a study of T cells in Graves' hyperthyroidism and ophthalmopathy. Regions amplified from RNA transcripts were the TCR beta CDR3 regions. TCR CDR3 regions were first amplified by RT-PCR with HTBI primers. TCRdb analysed the multiplex PCR reads with MiXCR anew, one entry per CDR3 protein. This sample has 300,000 to 500,000 distinct CDR3 sequences; around 15% occur once, and the top ten carry 25% to 30%. The sample taken for sequencing was blood. The source of these receptors is a man in his fifties with Graves' ophthalmopathy.

The chain couples TRBV2 to TRBJ2-5; 11 nucleotides match TRBD1. CDR1 is SNHLY and CDR2 is FYNNEI in the germline V gene. After removal of 5 bases from V and 6 bases from J, the junction contained 11 bases not matched to a gene. The CDR3 loop spans 16 amino acids. Here the CDR3 reads CASSQTGTGGGKTQYF. CDR3 nucleotide sequence: TGTGCCAGCAGTCAGACCGGGACAGGGGGAGGAAAGACCCAGTACTTC.

This chain joins TRBV7-9 and TRBJ2-1; 12 bases line up with TRBD1. Trimming cost V 5 bases and J 8 bases; bases outside gene matches: 7. CDR1 is SEHNR and CDR2 is FQNEAQ in the germline V gene (reference sequence). The CDR3 loop spans 15 amino acids. CDR3 protein: CASSDPGQGAYEQFF. CDR3 DNA sequence: TGTGCCAGCAGCGACCCGGGACAGGGGGCCTATGAGCAGTTCTTC.

The chain uses TRBV10-1 and TRBJ2-7; 10 bases fit TRBD2. The CDR3 runs 15 residues. Germline V gives CDR1 WNHNN, CDR2 SYGVQD (reference sequence). J lost 6 bases, V lost 4 bases, and 9 bases had no gene match. The CDR3 is CASSAAGGPGTEQYF. The DNA for the CDR3 is TGCGCCAGCAGTGCAGCGGGAGGGCCTGGGACCGAGCAGTACTTC.

Turning to this clonotype: A much more abundant neighbour one base away suggests this may be a read error. The V gene is TRBV20-1, the J gene TRBJ2-7; 9 positions agree with TRBD1. The V segment lost 3 bases and the J segment 9 bases; nucleotides outside the gene matches: 18. Germline V lookup: CDR1 DFQATT, CDR2 SNEGSKA (reference sequence). The CDR3 totals 16 residues. This CDR3 is CSARDRGGLGRRGQYF. CDR3 nucleotides: TGCAGTGCTAGGGACAGGGGTGGGCTAGGCCGAAGGGGGCAGTACTTC.

There are many counts of this clonotype. The chain combines TRBV7-9 with TRBJ1-1, with D perhaps matching TRBD1 (5 bases). The length of the CDR3 is 13 residues. V was clipped by 6 bases and J by 4 bases, with 12 bases between them. CDR1 is SEHNR and CDR2 is FQNEAQ in the germline V gene (reference sequence). CDR3 bases: TGTGCCAGCAGTACCAAAGGGGCCACTGAAGCTTTCTTT. Translating gives CASSTKGATEAFF.

This clonotype came up many times. The gene calls are TRBV13 and TRBJ2-1; D ambiguous. The V end lost 6 bases, the J end lost 2 bases, and 14 bases lay between the germline ends. Germline V gene sequence: CDR1 PRHDT, CDR2 FYEKMQ (reference sequence). This CDR3 has 15 amino acids. CDR3 coding DNA: TGTGCCAGCAGTCACGACGCTAGTCCCTACAATGAGCAGTTCTTC. Amino acids: CASSHDASPYNEQFF.

This clonotype was counted between two and nine times. V usage is TRBV20-1 and J usage is TRBJ2-1, with D perhaps given as TRBD1 or TRBD2 (5 bases each). Trimming cost V 2 bases and J 2 bases, with 10 bases left between them. The CDR3 covers 14 residues. The germline V gene has CDR1 DFQATT and CDR2 SNEGSKA (reference sequence). CDR3: CSARSGPPYNEQFF. In nucleotides, the CDR3 is TGCAGTGCTAGATCGGGACCCCCCTACAATGAGCAGTTCTTC.

This clonotype has a count of ten or more. The CDR3 spells CASSPRQGSKTQYF. The CDR3 DNA reads as TGTGCCAGCAGCCCCCGACAGGGCTCGAAGACCCAGTACTTC. This sequence joins TRBV12-3 or TRBV12-4 and TRBJ2-5; 7 bases fit TRBD1. V lost 6 bases to trimming and J lost 6 bases; unmatched junction nucleotides: 10. CDR3 length: 14 residues.

Ten or more counts support this clonotype. The V gene is TRBV4-1, the J gene TRBJ2-3, with TRBD2 matching 13 bases. CDR1 is MGHRA, CDR2 YSYEKL, per germline. After removal of 4 bases from V and 4 bases from J, the junction contained 8 bases not matched to a gene. This CDR3 has 17 residues. CDR3 in DNA: TGCGCCAGCAGCCCCTGGACTAGCGGGAGAGTGGCAGATACGCAGTATTTT. Protein: CASSPWTSGRVADTQYF.

The rearrangement links TRBV7-2 to TRBJ1-6, with a possible D match to TRBD1 (6 bases). V dropped 5 bases and J dropped 7 bases, with 9 bases sitting between them. In germline, CDR1 is SGHTA, CDR2 FQGNSA. The CDR3 has 13 amino acids. For the CDR3, the DNA is TGTGCCAGCAGCATAACAGGGAATTCACCCCTCCACTTT. Translating it yields CASSITGNSPLHF.

This clonotype has ten or more counts. The chain uses TRBV20-1 and TRBJ1-5; 8 nucleotides match TRBD1. J lost 0 bases, V lost 6 bases, and 13 bases had no gene match. Germline V gives CDR1 DFQATT, CDR2 SNEGSKA (reference sequence). The CDR3 is made up of 17 amino acids. The CDR3 DNA follows: TGCAGTGCAATGGGGCAGGGGGCGCGGATTAGCAATCAGCCCCAGCATTTT. Protein sequence: CSAMGQGARISNQPQHF.

Many counts were recorded for this clonotype. The chain links TRBV20-1 to TRBJ1-1; the D is unclear. V lost 0 bases and J 3 bases, leaving 8 bases between the germline ends. This CDR3 is built from 13 residues. Germline CDR1 is DFQATT and CDR2 is SNEGSKA (reference sequence). The CDR3 bases are TGCAGTGCTAGAGATCTTGGGGACACTGAAGCTTTCTTT. Protein product: CSARDLGDTEAFF.

This clonotype showed up many times. This chain joins TRBV12-3 or TRBV12-4 and TRBJ2-7; 8 nucleotides agree with TRBD2. CDR3 length equals 15 residues. Germline trimming cut 3 bases from V and 5 bases from J; bases unmatched to any gene: 9. CDR3 protein: CASSFYRREGHEQYF. The CDR3, as DNA: TGTGCCAGCAGTTTCTACAGACGGGAGGGCCACGAGCAGTACTTC.

This clonotype was detected many times. The rearrangement uses TRBV7-9 and TRBJ1-1; D uncertain. Trimming took 3 bases from V and 4 from J, leaving 6 bases between them. This CDR3 region has 12 residues. CDR1 SEHNR and CDR2 FQNEAQ come from the germline V gene (reference sequence). In DNA, the CDR3 is TGTGCCAGCAGCTTGTTTGGCACTGAAGCTTTCTTT. Its translation is CASSLFGTEAFF.

The chain uses TRBV4-1 and TRBJ1-1; D may be TRBD1 (6 bases). Germline lookup yields CDR1 MGHRA and CDR2 YSYEKL. This CDR3 spans 15 amino acids. Trimming removed 3 bases at V and 0 bases at J, with 11 bases between. In nucleotides, the CDR3 is TGCGCCAGCAGCCAGGGGACACTCATGAACACTGAAGCTTTCTTT. This translates into CASSQGTLMNTEAFF.

This clonotype was counted at least ten times. The V call is TRBV18, the J call TRBJ2-5; 10 bases align to TRBD1. J gave up 3 bases and V 1 base, and 2 bases lay outside the gene matches. The CDR3 has 15 residues. CDR1 is KGHSH, CDR2 LQKENI, per germline. This chain's CDR3 is CASSPLGTGEETQYF. The CDR3 nucleotides are TGTGCCAGCTCACCACTGGGGACAGGGGAAGAGACCCAGTACTTC.

V gene TRBV29-1 combines with J gene TRBJ1-5, with TRBD1 identical over 8 bases. This CDR3 is built from 13 residues. Germline V gene data show CDR1 as SQVTM and CDR2 as ANQGSEA. V lost 5 bases to trimming and J lost 7 bases; unmatched junction nucleotides: 7. This CDR3 is CSVITTGEQPQHF. CDR3 DNA sequence: TGCAGCGTTATAACGACAGGGGAGCAGCCCCAGCATTTT.

This clonotype was seen ten or more times. The chain has TRBV28 and TRBJ2-6; 8 bases line up with TRBD1. V trimming: 5 bases; J trimming: 1 base; junction bases outside the gene matches: 4. In germline, CDR1 is MDHEN, CDR2 SYDVKM. The CDR3 spans 16 residues. The CDR3 region has the DNA TGTGCCAGCAGTCCAGGGGGCGGTTCTGGGGCCAACGTCCTGACTTTC. This gives the protein CASSPGGGSGANVLTF.

This clonotype was detected ten times or more. The CDR3 coding sequence is TGTGCCAGCAGCGGCTCGGACAACTACGAGCAGTACTTC. Translated: CASSGSDNYEQYF. The genes are TRBV2 and TRBJ2-7; D possibly corresponds to TRBD1 (5 bases). Per the germline V gene, CDR1 is SNHLY and CDR2 is FYNNEI. This CDR3 region has 13 residues. V was cut by 6 bases and J by 3 bases, with 12 bases left in between.

The chain links TRBV29-1 to TRBJ2-2, with 14 bases that match TRBD2. Per germline, CDR1 SQVTM and CDR2 ANQGSEA. Unmatched junction bases numbered 10, after V lost 4 bases and J lost 6 bases. This CDR3 comprises 17 residues. CDR3 coding DNA: TGCAGCGTTGGAAAGACTAGCGGGAGGGTGTTAGCCGGGGAGCTGTTTTTT. Translation gives CSVGKTSGRVLAGELFF.

The J gene is TRBJ2-3, the V gene TRBV28; the match to TRBD2 covers 12 bases. The CDR3 totals 15 residues. Germline CDR1 MDHEN, CDR2 SYDVKM. Trimming at V came to 4 bases and at J to 8 bases, leaving 7 bases not matched to a gene. The CDR3 is CASSSRLAGVGTQYF. The CDR3 region has the DNA TGTGCCAGCAGTTCCCGACTAGCGGGAGTGGGTACGCAGTATTTT. The whole variable domain, remainder taken from reference TRBV28 and TRBJ2-3, is DVKVTQSSRYLVKRTGEKVFLECVQDMDHENMFWYRQDPGLGLRLIYFSYDVKMKEKGDIPEGYSVSREKKERFSLILESASTNQTSMYLCASSSRLAGVGTQYFGPGTRLTVL.

This clonotype was seen at least ten times. V and J are TRBV20-1 and TRBJ2-3; D gene uncertain. The CDR3 spans 14 residues. Germline values: CDR1 DFQATT, CDR2 SNEGSKA (reference sequence). Trimming pared 3 bases from V and 0 bases from J, leaving 10 bases between. The CDR3 is CSASGHYSTDTQYF. The DNA for the CDR3 is TGCAGTGCTAGCGGGCATTATAGCACAGATACGCAGTATTTT.

The V call is TRBV30, the J call TRBJ2-1; a weak D match, TRBD2 (6 bases). CDR1 GTSNPN and CDR2 SVGIG come from the germline V gene (reference sequence). Trimming removed 1 base from V and 3 bases from J, with 10 bases in between. CDR3 length: 14 residues. The CDR3 coding sequence is TGTGCCTGGAGTGGGCGGGAAAGCTACAATGAGCAGTTCTTC. Translation gives CAWSGRESYNEQFF.

The rearrangement uses TRBV5-6 and TRBJ2-7, with D perhaps matching TRBD1 or TRBD2 (5 bases each). Germline V gene sequence: CDR1 SGHDT, CDR2 YYEEEE. This CDR3 is built from 15 residues. V shed 4 bases and J shed 0 bases, with 14 bases lying between them. This chain's CDR3 is CASSRIGGSSYEQYF. CDR3 DNA: TGTGCCAGCAGCCGAATTGGGGGATCCTCCTACGAGCAGTACTTC. Drawing the rest from reference TRBV5-6 and TRBJ2-7, the complete variable domain is DAGVTQSPTHLIKTRGQQVTLRCSPKSGHDTVSWYQQALGQGPQFIFQYYEEEERQRGNFPDRFSGHQFPNYSSELNVNALLLGDSALYLCASSRIGGSSYEQYFGPGTRLTVT.

This clonotype was observed a handful of times. Since a much larger clone is just one base distant, this may be a read error. The rearrangement links TRBV29-1 to TRBJ2-5, with D unresolved. Germline V gene data show CDR1 as SQVTM and CDR2 as ANQGSEA. This CDR3 region has 13 residues. For the CDR3, the DNA is TGCAGCGTTGAAGGAGAGACGCAAGAGGCCCAGTACTTC. Translated: CSVEGETQEAQYF. Combining the CDR3 with reference TRBV29-1 and TRBJ2-5 gives the whole variable domain SAVISQKPSRDICQRGTSLTIQCQVDSQVTMMFWYRQQPGQSLTLIATANQGSEATYESGFVIDKFPISRPNLTFSTLTVSNMSPEDSSIYLCSVEGETQEAQYFGPGTRLLVL.

This chain links TRBV28 with TRBJ2-7; TRBD1 agrees at 10 bases. CDR3 length equals 15 residues. Losses at the gene ends were 7 bases for V and 0 bases for J; bases not matched to a gene: 6. Per the germline V gene, CDR1 is MDHEN and CDR2 is SYDVKM. The CDR3 DNA reads as TGTGCCAGCACCGAGGACAGGGGGAGCTCCTACGAGCAGTACTTC. Protein product: CASTEDRGSSYEQYF. Drawing the rest from reference TRBV28 and TRBJ2-7, the complete variable domain is DVKVTQSSRYLVKRTGEKVFLECVQDMDHENMFWYRQDPGLGLRLIYFSYDVKMKEKGDIPEGYSVSREKKERFSLILESASTNQTSMYLCASTEDRGSSYEQYFGPGTRLTVT.

V and J are TRBV29-1 and TRBJ2-7; 7 bases match TRBD1. The ends lost 5 bases at V and 0 bases at J; junction bases unmatched: 7. Germline CDR1 is SQVTM and CDR2 is ANQGSEA. The CDR3 is made up of 14 amino acids. CDR3: CSVTRTGGSYEQYF. CDR3 sequence (DNA): TGCAGCGTTACCCGGACAGGTGGCTCCTACGAGCAGTACTTC.